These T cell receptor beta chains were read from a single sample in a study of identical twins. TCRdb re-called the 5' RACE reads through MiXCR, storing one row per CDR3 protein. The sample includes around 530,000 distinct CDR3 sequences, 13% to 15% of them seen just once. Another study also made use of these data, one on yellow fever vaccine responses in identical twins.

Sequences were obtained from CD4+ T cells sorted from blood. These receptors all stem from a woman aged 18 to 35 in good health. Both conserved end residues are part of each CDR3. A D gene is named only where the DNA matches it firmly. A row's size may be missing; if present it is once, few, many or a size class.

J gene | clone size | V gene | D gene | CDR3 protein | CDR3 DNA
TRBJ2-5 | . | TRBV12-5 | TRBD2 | CASAFSGGAEETQYF | TGTGCTAGTGCCTTTAGCGGGGGGGCCGAAGAGACCCAGTACTTC
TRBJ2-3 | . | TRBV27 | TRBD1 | CASGGGTGGMTQYF | TGTGCCAGCGGGGGGGGGACAGGGGGAATGACGCAGTATTTT
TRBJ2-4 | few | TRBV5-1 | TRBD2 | CASSREGQGNKNIQYF | TGCGCCAGCAGCCGGGAGGGCCAGGGGAACAAAAACATTCAGTACTTC
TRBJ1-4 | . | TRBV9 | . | CASSIDSGATNEKLFF | TGTGCCAGCAGCATTGACTCAGGTGCAACTAATGAAAAACTGTTTTTT
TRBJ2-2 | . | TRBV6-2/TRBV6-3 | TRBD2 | CASKKLAGLTGELFF | TGTGCCAGCAAGAAACTAGCGGGGCTCACCGGGGAGCTGTTTTTT
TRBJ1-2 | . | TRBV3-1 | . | CASSQGWQRDGYTF | TGTGCCAGCAGCCAAGGCTGGCAGAGGGATGGCTACACCTTC
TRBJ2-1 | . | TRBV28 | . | CASSSGGTQQFF | TGTGCCAGCAGTTCAGGGGGGACGCAGCAGTTCTTC
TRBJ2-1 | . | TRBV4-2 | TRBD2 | CASSQDRLAGNYIF | TGTGCCAGCAGCCAAGATCGGCTAGCGGGAAATTATATCTTC
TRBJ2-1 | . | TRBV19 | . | CASSAPEGEQFF | TGTGCCAGTAGTGCCCCAGAGGGTGAGCAGTTCTTC
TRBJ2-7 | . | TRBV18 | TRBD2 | CASSPREGSVEQYF | TGTGCCAGCTCACCACGGGAGGGGAGCGTGGAGCAGTACTTC
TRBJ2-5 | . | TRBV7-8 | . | CASSLQDLQETQYF | TGTGCCAGCAGCTTGCAGGACTTGCAAGAGACCCAGTACTTC
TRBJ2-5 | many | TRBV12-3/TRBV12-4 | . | CASSLGRGEETQYF | TGTGCCAGCAGTTTAGGAAGGGGCGAAGAGACCCAGTACTTC
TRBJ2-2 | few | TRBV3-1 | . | CASRKRYTGELFF | TGTGCCAGCAGGAAGCGGTACACCGGGGAGCTGTTTTTT
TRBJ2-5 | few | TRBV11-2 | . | CASSLAQEETQYF | TGTGCCAGCAGCTTAGCCCAGGAAGAGACCCAGTACTTC
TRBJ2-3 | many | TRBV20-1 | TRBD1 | CSARRGPTDTQYF | TGCAGTGCTAGGAGGGGGCCTACAGATACGCAGTATTTT
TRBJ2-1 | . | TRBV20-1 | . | CSALGGAYNEQFF | TGCAGTGCTTTGGGGGGAGCCTACAATGAGCAGTTCTTC
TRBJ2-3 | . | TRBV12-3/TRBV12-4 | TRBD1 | CASSRGQSSTDTQYF | TGTGCCAGCTCGAGGGGACAGTCTAGCACAGATACGCAGTATTTT
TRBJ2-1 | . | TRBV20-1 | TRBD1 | CSASGTAAPNEQFF | TGCAGTGCATCCGGGACAGCGGCCCCCAATGAGCAGTTCTTC
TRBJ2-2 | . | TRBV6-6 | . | CASSYKSGELFF | TGTGCCAGCAGTTATAAGTCCGGGGAGCTGTTTTTT
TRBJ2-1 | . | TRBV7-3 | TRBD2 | CASSLYASGSSYNEQFF | TGTGCCAGCAGCTTATATGCTAGCGGGAGCTCCTACAATGAGCAGTTCTTC
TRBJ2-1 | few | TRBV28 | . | CASSSLGGKFF | TGTGCCAGCAGTTCGCTTGGTGGGAAGTTCTTC